Presented here are 27 T cell receptor beta chains from one specimen sequenced in a study of T cell changes during pregnancy in multiple sclerosis (dated by TCRdb to the late 2010s). Receptor libraries were prepared by the immunoSEQ multiplex PCR assay. TCRdb's version of the immuneACCESS table is confined to in-frame rearrangements and falls short of the full clone set. An unresolved V gene accounts for under half of the shortfall where checked; the remainder is of unknown origin. Here the sample has roughly 40,000 clones; nearly 90% occur a single time. The ten largest clones take up 4.1% of the sample. The material was CD8+ T cells from peripheral blood mononuclear cells, obtained in the first trimester of pregnancy. Receptors were obtained from a female donor with multiple sclerosis, enrolled in a pregnancy study.

V is TRBV7-9 and J is TRBJ1-5; possible D gene TRBD1, 6 bases. Trimming removed 1 base from V and 3 bases from J, with 13 bases in between. The CDR3 is 16 residues long. Per the germline V gene, CDR1 is SEHNR and CDR2 is FQNEAQ (reference sequence). The CDR3 nucleotides read TGTGCCAGCAGCTTAGTCCAACAGGGAATCAATCAGCCCCAGCATTTT. This gives the protein CASSLVQQGINQPQHF. Looking up the rest from reference TRBV7-9 and TRBJ1-5 gives the full variable domain: DTGVSQNPRHKITKRGQNVTFRCDPISEHNRLYWYRQTLGQGPEFLTYFQNEAQLEKSRLLSDRFSAERPKGSFSTLEIQRTEQGDSAMYLCASSLVQQGINQPQHFGDGTRLSIL.

The chain combines TRBV29-1 with TRBJ1-1; D remains ambiguous. Germline lookup yields CDR1 SQVTM and CDR2 ANQGSEA. Trimming pared 4 bases from V and 7 bases from J, leaving 13 bases between. CDR3 length equals 12 residues. CDR3 amino acids: CSVVRERYEAFF. CDR3 nucleotide sequence: TGCAGCGTTGTTCGGGAGCGCTATGAAGCTTTCTTT.

The rearrangement uses TRBV6-5 and TRBJ1-1; 10 positions agree with TRBD1. CDR3 size: 15 residues. The germline gives CDR1 MNHEY, CDR2 SVGAGI. Trimming removed 0 bases from V and 14 bases from J; junction bases left unmatched: 12. CDR3 in amino acids: CASSYSDMTGGDQFF. The CDR3 bases are TGTGCCAGCAGTTACTCGGATATGACAGGGGGCGATCAATTCTTT.

This clone is deemed large. The chain joins TRBV6-4 to TRBJ2-7; 9 bases match TRBD1. V trimming: 0 bases; J trimming: 6 bases; junction bases outside the gene matches: 0. CDR3 length equals 13 residues. Per the germline V gene, CDR1 is MRHNA and CDR2 is SNTAGT. DNA of the CDR3: TGTGCCAGCAGTGACTCGGACAGGGGCGAGCAGTACTTC. This gives the protein CASSDSDRGEQYF.

This clone was seen just once. The DNA for the CDR3 is TGTGCCAGCACCGACAGGGGGTACGAGCAGTACTTC. This encodes CASTDRGYEQYF. This chain joins TRBV2 and TRBJ2-7; 9 bases are shared with TRBD1. The trim removed 7 bases at V and 4 bases at J, leaving 2 bases unmatched. The CDR3 covers 12 residues. From germline, CDR1 is SNHLY and CDR2 FYNNEI.

V and J are TRBV7-4 and TRBJ2-7; 7 nucleotides align to TRBD1. The junction had 21 bases not matched to a gene; V was cut back by 3 bases and J by 4 bases. CDR1 is SGHVT, CDR2 SQSDAQ, per germline. This CDR3 contains 19 residues. The CDR3 coding sequence is TGTGCCAGCAGCTTTTTGTTCTGGGGCTACCGGGACAGATCTTACGAGCAGTACTTC. Amino acid sequence: CASSFLFWGYRDRSYEQYF.

This chain connects TRBV5-4 to TRBJ2-3, with TRBD2 matching over 10 bases. Trimming removed 1 base from V and 2 bases from J; junction bases left unmatched: 7. The CDR3 spans 17 residues. Germline CDR1 reads SGHNT; CDR2 reads YYREEE (reference sequence). DNA for the CDR3: TGTGCCAGCAGCTTGTTTCAGCGGGGGGGCCCCACAGATACGCAGTATTTT. Translation gives CASSLFQRGGPTDTQYF.

The chain is built from TRBV7-3 and TRBJ2-1; a weak D match, TRBD2 (5 bases). The CDR3 is made up of 16 amino acids. Germline V gives CDR1 SGHTA, CDR2 FQGTGA. Trimming took 2 bases from V and 5 from J, leaving 16 bases between them. CDR3 residues: CASSLWVRASNNEQFF. DNA for the CDR3: TGTGCCAGCAGCTTATGGGTGCGGGCTAGCAACAATGAGCAGTTCTTC.

The V and J genes are TRBV11-2 and TRBJ2-5; weak D call: TRBD2 (5 bases). CDR1 is SGHAT and CDR2 is FQNNGV in the germline V gene. The CDR3 has 15 amino acids. V lost 0 bases and J 2 bases, leaving 10 bases between the germline ends. In DNA, the CDR3 is TGTGCCAGCAGCTTAGATGTCACTAGACAAGAGACCCAGTACTTC. Its protein is CASSLDVTRQETQYF.

The J gene is TRBJ2-1, the V gene TRBV19; D perhaps matches TRBD2 (6 bases). From germline, CDR1 is LNHDA and CDR2 SQIVND (reference sequence). Trimming pared 5 bases from V and 6 bases from J, leaving 14 bases between. CDR3 length: 14 amino acids. CDR3 nucleotide sequence: TGTGCCAGTAGTCACCCCGGGGAGGCCAATGAGCAGTTCTTC. Amino acid sequence: CASSHPGEANEQFF.

This chain joins TRBV29-1 and TRBJ2-1, with 7 bases lining up with TRBD2. The CDR3 consists of 12 residues. Germline loops: CDR1 SQVTM, CDR2 ANQGSEA. The junction had 4 bases not matched to a gene; V was cut back by 6 bases and J by 5 bases. The CDR3 sequence is CSVGLGDNEQFF. Here the CDR3 DNA reads TGCAGCGTCGGACTAGGCGACAATGAGCAGTTCTTC.

The V and J genes are TRBV5-4 and TRBJ2-2, with D hard to call. Germline assignment: CDR1 SGHNT and CDR2 YYREEE (reference sequence). Trimming cost V 7 bases and J 5 bases, with 12 bases left between them. The CDR3 runs to 13 residues. CDR3 DNA sequence: TGTGCCAGCGTTCAGGCCGTGACCGGGGAGCTGTTTTTT. It codes for CASVQAVTGELFF.

The sample holds one count of this clone. The CDR3 region has the DNA TGTGCCATCAAGCGTTCAGGGGGCGGAGGGGATACGCAGTATTTT. This gives the protein CAIKRSGGGGDTQYF. V usage is TRBV10-3 and J usage is TRBJ2-3, with 8 bases that match TRBD1. The CDR3 loop spans 15 amino acids. The ends lost 7 bases at V and 6 bases at J; junction bases unmatched: 12. CDR1 ENHRY and CDR2 SYGVKD come from the germline V gene.

The chain recombines TRBV15 with TRBJ2-7, with D maybe TRBD1 (6 bases). Germline V gives CDR1 LNHNV, CDR2 YYDKDF (reference sequence). V was pared by 11 bases and J by 2 bases, with 16 bases between. The CDR3 runs to 13 residues. CDR3 DNA: TGTGCCGTGACCGGGACAAGACCCTACGAGCAGTACTTC. Its protein is CAVTGTRPYEQYF.

This chain joins TRBV19 and TRBJ1-1; D perhaps matches TRBD1 (6 bases). This CDR3 spans 16 amino acids. Per the germline V gene, CDR1 is LNHDA and CDR2 is SQIVND (reference sequence). Trimming shortened V by 5 bases and J by 0 bases, and 16 bases separated the two germline ends. CDR3 DNA sequence: TGTGCCAGTAGTCTACCCCGGACAGCATTGAACACTGAAGCTTTCTTT. It translates to CASSLPRTALNTEAFF.

The rearrangement links TRBV4-3 to TRBJ2-1; possibly TRBD1 for D (6 bases). The V gene lost 4 bases and the J gene lost 5 bases, with 15 bases spanning the gap. Germline lookup yields CDR1 LGHNA and CDR2 YSLEER. The CDR3 is made up of 15 amino acids. The CDR3 nucleotides read TGCGCCAGCAGCCTTGCCGGGACATCCAACAATGAGCAGTTCTTC. Translation gives CASSLAGTSNNEQFF.

The genes are TRBV6-6 and TRBJ2-7; D remains unclear. The V gene's germline CDR1 is MNHNY and CDR2 SVGAGI (reference sequence). The CDR3 runs to 12 residues. Trimming took off 4 bases at V and 2 bases at J, with 6 bases between the two ends. The CDR3 loop reads CASSSTAYEQYF. CDR3 DNA: TGTGCCAGCAGTTCCACAGCCTACGAGCAGTACTTC.

CDR3 bases: TGTGCCAGCAGTGATCCGACTAGCGGGGGGGCCTTTGTAGAGACCCAGTACTTC. It translates to CASSDPTSGGAFVETQYF. This chain joins TRBV25-1 and TRBJ2-5, with TRBD2 matching over 14 bases. With 3 bases clipped from V and 4 bases from J, the junction kept 10 bases outside the gene matches. This CDR3 is 18 amino acids long. The germline CDR1 and CDR2 sequences are MGHDK and SYGVNS.

The chain recombines TRBV4-1 with TRBJ1-2; D unclear. Germline CDR1 reads MGHRA; CDR2 reads YSYEKL. Deletions cut 0 bases from V and 6 bases from J, with 8 bases between. This CDR3 spans 13 amino acids. The CDR3 loop reads CASSQEIEHGYTF. The CDR3 DNA follows: TGCGCCAGCAGCCAAGAGATAGAGCATGGCTACACCTTC.

This sequence joins TRBV10-3 and TRBJ2-5, with D possibly TRBD2 on 5 matching bases. The germline V gene encodes CDR1 ENHRY and CDR2 SYGVKD. The V gene lost 3 bases and the J gene lost 3 bases, with 11 bases spanning the gap. The CDR3 runs 14 residues. Here the CDR3 reads CAISEASGEETQYF. CDR3 nucleotides: TGTGCCATCAGTGAAGCCAGCGGAGAAGAGACCCAGTACTTC.

The chain couples TRBV6-5 to TRBJ2-7, with D maybe TRBD2 (6 bases). Germline-derived CDR1 and CDR2 are MNHEY and SVGAGI. The CDR3 has 15 residues. Trimming took off 2 bases at V and 2 bases at J, with 13 bases between the two ends. CDR3 amino acids: CASSYATGETYEQYF. Written as DNA, the CDR3 is TGTGCCAGCAGTTACGCCACGGGGGAAACCTACGAGCAGTACTTC.

The gene calls are TRBV29-1 and TRBJ1-2, with D uncertain. Trimming removed 7 bases at V and 0 bases at J, with 9 bases between. Germline V gene data show CDR1 as SQVTM and CDR2 as ANQGSEA. The CDR3 is 12 residues long. The CDR3 sequence is CSAEGANYGYTF. CDR3 coding DNA: TGCAGCGCTGAGGGAGCTAACTATGGCTACACCTTC.

The chain combines TRBV13 with TRBJ2-4, with TRBD1 matching 10 bases. Germline V gene data show CDR1 as PRHDT and CDR2 as FYEKMQ (reference sequence). The V gene end was trimmed by 5 bases and the J gene end by 0 bases; junction bases not matched to a gene: 4. The CDR3 runs to 16 residues. The CDR3 region has the DNA TGTGCCAGCAGCCCAGGGACAGGGGTAGCCAAAAACATTCAGTACTTC. Protein: CASSPGTGVAKNIQYF. The full variable domain, its missing parts supplied by reference TRBV13 and TRBJ2-4, is AAGVIQSPRHLIKEKRETATLKCYPIPRHDTVYWYQQGPGQDPQFLISFYEKMQSDKGSIPDRFSAQQFSDYHSELNMSSLELGDSALYFCASSPGTGVAKNIQYFGAGTRLSVL.

The genes are TRBV12-5 and TRBJ2-5, with 14 bases fitting TRBD2. Trimming took 1 base from V and 3 from J; bases not matched to a gene: 7. There are 18 residues in the CDR3. Germline V CDR1 and CDR2: LGHNT, FRNRAP. CDR3 in DNA: TGTGCTAGTGGTTTGGGGACTAGCGGGGGGTTCGTAAAAGAGACCCAGTACTTC. Its protein product is CASGLGTSGGFVKETQYF.

This chain links TRBV27 with TRBJ2-7; TRBD2 matches 8 bases. The CDR3 length is 14 residues. Germline assignment: CDR1 MNHEY and CDR2 SMNVEV (reference sequence). After removal of 5 bases from V and 3 bases from J, the junction contained 6 bases not matched to a gene. Here the CDR3 DNA reads TGTGCCAGCAGTGCCCACGGGGGGGGCTACGAGCAGTACTTC. Its protein is CASSAHGGGYEQYF.

The gene calls are TRBV20-1 and TRBJ2-7; D unclear. Between the trimmed V and J ends, which lost 3 bases and 1 base, there was a span of 4 bases. This CDR3 spans 11 amino acids. Germline values: CDR1 DFQATT, CDR2 SNEGSKA (reference sequence). CDR3 sequence reads: CSASRSYEQYF. CDR3 in DNA: TGCAGTGCTAGCCGTTCCTACGAGCAGTACTTC.

The chain couples TRBV13 to TRBJ2-7; a possible D gene is TRBD1 (6 bases). The germline V and J ends were trimmed by 8 bases and 0 bases, with 11 bases remaining between them. This CDR3 region has 13 residues. CDR1 PRHDT and CDR2 FYEKMQ come from the germline V gene (reference sequence). As DNA, the CDR3 is TGTGCCAGCGGGGGCAGGTCCTCCTACGAGCAGTACTTC. Translated: CASGGRSSYEQYF.